This T cell receptor beta chain was retrieved from a study of blood T cell repertoires in COVID-19. The CDR3 contains 15 residues. V gave up 5 bases and J gave up 4 bases, with 16 bases separating them. Per the germline V gene, CDR1 is SGHVS and CDR2 is FQNEAQ. Libraries were prepared by immunoSEQ multiplex PCR; TCRdb keeps only in-frame clonotypes and omits some of them. Of around 320,000 clones detected, about nine tenths appear once; the ten largest clones hold approximately 2.2%. The receptor was derived from a man between 18 and 35 years old with active or convalescent COVID-19. The sequenced sample was peripheral blood. The chain uses TRBV7-8 and TRBJ2-3; D gene unclear. CDR3 sequence (DNA): TGTGCCAGCAGCCCAATTTCGTGGTCGGCAGATACGCAGTATTTT. This sequence encodes CASSPISWSADTQYF. Filled out from reference TRBV7-8 and TRBJ2-3, the complete variable domain reads GAGVSQSPRYKVAKRGQDVALRCDPISGHVSLFWYQQALGQGPEFLTYFQNEAQLDKSGLPSDRFFAERPEGSVSTLKIQRTQQEDSAVYLCASSPISWSADTQYFGPGTRLTVL.